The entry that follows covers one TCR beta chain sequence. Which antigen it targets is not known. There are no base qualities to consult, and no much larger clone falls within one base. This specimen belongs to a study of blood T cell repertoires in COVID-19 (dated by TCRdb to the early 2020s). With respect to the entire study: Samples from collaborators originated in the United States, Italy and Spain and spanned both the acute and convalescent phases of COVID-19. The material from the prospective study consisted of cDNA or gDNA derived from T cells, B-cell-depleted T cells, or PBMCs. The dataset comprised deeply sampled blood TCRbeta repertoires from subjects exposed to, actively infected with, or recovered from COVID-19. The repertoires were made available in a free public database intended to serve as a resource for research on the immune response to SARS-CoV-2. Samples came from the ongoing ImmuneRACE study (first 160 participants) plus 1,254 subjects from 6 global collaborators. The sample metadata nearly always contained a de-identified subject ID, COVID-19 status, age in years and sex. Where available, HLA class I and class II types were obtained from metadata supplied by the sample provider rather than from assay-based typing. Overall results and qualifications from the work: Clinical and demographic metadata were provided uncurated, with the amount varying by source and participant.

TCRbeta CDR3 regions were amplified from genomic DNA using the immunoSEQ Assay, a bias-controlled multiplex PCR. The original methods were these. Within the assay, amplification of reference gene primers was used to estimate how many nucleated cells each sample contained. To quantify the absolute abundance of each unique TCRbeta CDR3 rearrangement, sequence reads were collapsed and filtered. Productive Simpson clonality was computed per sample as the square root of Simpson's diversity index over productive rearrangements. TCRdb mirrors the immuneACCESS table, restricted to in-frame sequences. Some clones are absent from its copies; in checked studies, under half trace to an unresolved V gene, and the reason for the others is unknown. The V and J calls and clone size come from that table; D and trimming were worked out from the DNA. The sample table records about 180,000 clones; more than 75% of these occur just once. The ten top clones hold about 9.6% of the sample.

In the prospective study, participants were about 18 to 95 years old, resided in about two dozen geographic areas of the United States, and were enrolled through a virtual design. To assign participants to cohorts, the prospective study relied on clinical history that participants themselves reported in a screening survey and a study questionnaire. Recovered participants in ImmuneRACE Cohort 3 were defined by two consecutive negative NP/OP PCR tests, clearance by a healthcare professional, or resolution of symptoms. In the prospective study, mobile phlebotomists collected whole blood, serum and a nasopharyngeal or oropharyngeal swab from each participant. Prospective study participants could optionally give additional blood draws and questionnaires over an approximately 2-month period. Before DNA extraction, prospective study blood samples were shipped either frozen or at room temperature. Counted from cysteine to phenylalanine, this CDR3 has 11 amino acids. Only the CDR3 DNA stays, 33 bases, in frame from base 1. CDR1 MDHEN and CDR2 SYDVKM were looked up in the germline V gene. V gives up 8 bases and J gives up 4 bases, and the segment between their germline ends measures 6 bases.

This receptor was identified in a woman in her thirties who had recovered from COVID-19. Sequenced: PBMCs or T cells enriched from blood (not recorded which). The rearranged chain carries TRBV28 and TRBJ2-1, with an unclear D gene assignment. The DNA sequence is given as TGTGCCAGCCTAGAGTACAATGAGCAGTTCTTC. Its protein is CASLEYNEQFF. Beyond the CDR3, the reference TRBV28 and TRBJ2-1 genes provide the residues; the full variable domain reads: DVKVTQSSRYLVKRTGEKVFLECVQDMDHENMFWYRQDPGLGLRLIYFSYDVKMKEKGDIPEGYSVSREKKERFSLILESASTNQTSMYLCASLEYNEQFFGPGTRLTVL.